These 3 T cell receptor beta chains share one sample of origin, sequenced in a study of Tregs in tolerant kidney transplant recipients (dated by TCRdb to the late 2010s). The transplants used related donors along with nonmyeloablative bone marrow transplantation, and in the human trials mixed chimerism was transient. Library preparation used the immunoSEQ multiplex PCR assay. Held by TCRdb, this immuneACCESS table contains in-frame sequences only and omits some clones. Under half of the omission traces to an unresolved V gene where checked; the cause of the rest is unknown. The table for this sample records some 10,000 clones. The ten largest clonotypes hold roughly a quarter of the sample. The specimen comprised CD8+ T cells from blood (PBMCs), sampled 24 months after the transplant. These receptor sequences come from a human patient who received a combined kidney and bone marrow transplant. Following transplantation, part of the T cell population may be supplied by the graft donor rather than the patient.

Incomplete CDR3 DNA: TGTGCCAGTAGGACAGAAAGAAACACC. Its translation: CASRTERNT. The complete CDR3 sequence is CASRTERNTIYF. This chain links TRBV19 with TRBJ1-3; D perhaps matches TRBD1 (5 bases). The read halts 3 residues ahead of the CDR3 end, with the missing end drawn from the germline J gene. The CDR3 loop spans 12 amino acids. Germline V gene sequence: CDR1 LNHDA, CDR2 SQIVND (reference sequence). Trimming cost V 6 bases and J 5 bases, with 8 bases left between them.

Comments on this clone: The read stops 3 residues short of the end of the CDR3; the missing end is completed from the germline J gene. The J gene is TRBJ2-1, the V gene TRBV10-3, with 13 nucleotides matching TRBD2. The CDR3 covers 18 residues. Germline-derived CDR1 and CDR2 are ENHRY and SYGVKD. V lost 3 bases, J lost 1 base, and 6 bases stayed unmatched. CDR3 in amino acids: CAISELAGGPKSYNEQFF. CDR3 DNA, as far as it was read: TGTGCCATCAGTGAACTAGCGGGAGGGCCCAAGTCCTACAATGAG.

CDR3 DNA (partial): TGTGCCAGCAGCCAAGTTGCAGGGGTAGTTTCACCC. Amino acids: CASSQVAGVVSP. The full CDR3 reads CASSQVAGVVSPLHF. J is TRBJ1-6 and V is TRBV14; D might be TRBD1 (6 bases). With the read ending 3 residues before the CDR3 end, the germline J gene is used to fill in that end. Germline CDR1 and CDR2: SGHDN and FVKESK. This CDR3 region has 15 residues. Trimming stripped 1 base from V and 9 bases from J, with 13 bases between.